Following are 2 T cell receptor beta chains from one sample sequenced in a study of cytomegalovirus exposure and HLA in healthy donors. PCR employed 60 Vbeta and 13 Jbeta primers. Sequencing was performed with immunoSEQ multiplex PCR; in TCRdb, only in-frame clones are kept and a portion is missing. This sample has 150,000 or so clones; over 70% occur once, and the top ten carry 5.7%. Sequences were obtained from PBMCs. These receptors were taken from a man aged 30 to 39 in good health and CMV-seropositive.

Only one count was recorded for this clone. Since the CDR3 does not end with the conserved phenylalanine or tryptophan, this likely comes from a read error. The J gene is TRBJ1-1, the V gene TRBV5-1; 7 bases agree with TRBD1. The CDR3 has 14 residues. Germline loops: CDR1 SGHRS, CDR2 YFSETQ. Germline trimming cut 4 bases from V and 5 bases from J; bases unmatched to any gene: 8. The CDR3 DNA reads as TGCGCCAGCAGCCCCCTTCAGGGGGAAACTGAAGCTTTCCTT. Protein sequence: CASSPLQGETEAFL.

The chain combines TRBV7-2 with TRBJ1-3; TRBD1 is a possible D gene (6 bases). The CDR3 contains 14 residues. V gave up 5 bases and J gave up 3 bases, with 11 bases separating them. In germline, CDR1 is SGHTA, CDR2 FQGNSA. In nucleotides, the CDR3 is TGTGCCAGCAGCATAGGGACATATGGAAACACCATATATTTT. Protein sequence: CASSIGTYGNTIYF. Full variable domain (missing parts from reference TRBV7-2 and TRBJ1-3): GAGVSQSPSNKVTEKGKDVELRCDPISGHTALYWYRQSLGQGLEFLIYFQGNSAPDKSGLPSDRFSAERTGGSVSTLTIQRTQQEDSAVYLCASSIGTYGNTIYFGEGSWLTVV.